This entry describes one TCR beta chain. Its specificity is not known. The study ran its PCR with 60 Vbeta and 13 Jbeta primers. The table came from immunoSEQ multiplex PCR; TCRdb's copy has only in-frame clones and leaves some out. The data hold roughly 92,000 clones, with 80% observed a single time. This sample was included in a study of cytomegalovirus exposure and HLA in healthy donors. Study-wide findings and caveats: Later analysis associated a missense DCLRE1C variant with TCR beta V- and J-gene trimming.

The germline gives CDR1 KGHSH, CDR2 LQKENI. Trimming took 5 bases from V and 0 from J, leaving 16 bases between them. The CDR3 is made up of 16 amino acids. V is TRBV18 and J is TRBJ1-1; possible D gene TRBD1, 5 bases. This receptor was obtained from a man in his forties or fifties in good health and CMV-seropositive. The sequenced sample was PBMCs. CDR3 in DNA: TGTGCCAGCTCAATAACAGGAACCGGCTTGAACACTGAAGCTTTCTTT. It codes for CASSITGTGLNTEAFF. The whole variable domain, remainder taken from reference TRBV18 and TRBJ1-1, is NAGVMQNPRHLVRRRGQEARLRCSPMKGHSHVYWYRQLPEEGLKFMVYLQKENIIDESGMPKERFSAEFPKEGPSILRIQQVVRGDSAAYFCASSITGTGLNTEAFFGQGTRLTVV.